This TCR beta chain came from a study of blood T cell repertoires in COVID-19. The CDR3 contains 15 residues. Germline V CDR1 and CDR2: DFQATT, SNEGSKA (reference sequence). The V and J ends lost 3 bases and 7 bases respectively, with 19 bases between them. Here immunoSEQ multiplex PCR was the method, and the copy in TCRdb shows in-frame clones only, minus some. The repertoire holds some 56,000 clones, with about 86% as singletons. The V call is TRBV20-1, the J call TRBJ1-5; tentatively, D is TRBD1 (5 bases). The receptor's source is an older woman with COVID-19, enrolled during active disease. Sequenced: peripheral blood. The CDR3 nucleotides are TGCAGTGCTAGTCCCCGGGGGGGGTTCGGGCAGCCCCAGCATTTT. Its protein product is CSASPRGGFGQPQHF.